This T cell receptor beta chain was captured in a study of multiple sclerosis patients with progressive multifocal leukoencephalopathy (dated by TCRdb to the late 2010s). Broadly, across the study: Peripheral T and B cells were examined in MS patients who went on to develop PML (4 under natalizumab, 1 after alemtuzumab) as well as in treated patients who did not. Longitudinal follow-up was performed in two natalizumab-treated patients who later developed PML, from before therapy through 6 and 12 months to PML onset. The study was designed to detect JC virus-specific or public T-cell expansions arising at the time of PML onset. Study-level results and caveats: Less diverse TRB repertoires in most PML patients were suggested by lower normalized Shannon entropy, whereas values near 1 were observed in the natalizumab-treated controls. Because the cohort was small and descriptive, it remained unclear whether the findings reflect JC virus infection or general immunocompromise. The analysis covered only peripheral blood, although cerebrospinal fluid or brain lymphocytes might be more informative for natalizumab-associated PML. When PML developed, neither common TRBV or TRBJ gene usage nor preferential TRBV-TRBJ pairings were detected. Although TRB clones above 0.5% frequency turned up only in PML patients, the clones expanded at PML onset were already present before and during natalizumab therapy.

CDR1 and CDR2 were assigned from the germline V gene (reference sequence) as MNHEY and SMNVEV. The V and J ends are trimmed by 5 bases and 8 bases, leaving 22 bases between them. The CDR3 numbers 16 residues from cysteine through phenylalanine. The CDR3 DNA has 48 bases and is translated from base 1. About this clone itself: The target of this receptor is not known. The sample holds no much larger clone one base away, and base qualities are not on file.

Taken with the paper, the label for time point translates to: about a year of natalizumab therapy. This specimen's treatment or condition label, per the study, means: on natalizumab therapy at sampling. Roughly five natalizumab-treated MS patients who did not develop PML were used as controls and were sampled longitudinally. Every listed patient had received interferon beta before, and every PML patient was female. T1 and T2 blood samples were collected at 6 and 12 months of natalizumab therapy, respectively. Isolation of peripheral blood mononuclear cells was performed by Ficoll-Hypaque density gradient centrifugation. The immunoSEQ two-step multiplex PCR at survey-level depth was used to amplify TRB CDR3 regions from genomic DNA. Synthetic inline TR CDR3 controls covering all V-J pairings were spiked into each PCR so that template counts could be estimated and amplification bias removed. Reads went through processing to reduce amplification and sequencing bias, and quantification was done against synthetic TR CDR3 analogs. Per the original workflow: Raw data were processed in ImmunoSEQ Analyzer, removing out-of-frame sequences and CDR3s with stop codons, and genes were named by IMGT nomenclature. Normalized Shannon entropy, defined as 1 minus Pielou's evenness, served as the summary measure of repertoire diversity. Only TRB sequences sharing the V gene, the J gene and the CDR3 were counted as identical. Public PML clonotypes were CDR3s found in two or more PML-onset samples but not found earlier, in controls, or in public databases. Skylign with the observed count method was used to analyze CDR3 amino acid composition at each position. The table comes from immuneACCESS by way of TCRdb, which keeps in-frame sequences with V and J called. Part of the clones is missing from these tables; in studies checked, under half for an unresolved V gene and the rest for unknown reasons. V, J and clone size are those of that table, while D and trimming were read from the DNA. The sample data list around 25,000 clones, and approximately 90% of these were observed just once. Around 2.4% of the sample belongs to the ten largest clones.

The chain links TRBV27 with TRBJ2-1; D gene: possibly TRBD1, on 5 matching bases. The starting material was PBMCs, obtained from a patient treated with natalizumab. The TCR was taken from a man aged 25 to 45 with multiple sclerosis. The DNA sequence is TGTGCCAGCAGTCACACACAGGTTACTGCAGTTGATGAGCAGTTCTTC. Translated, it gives CASSHTQVTAVDEQFF.